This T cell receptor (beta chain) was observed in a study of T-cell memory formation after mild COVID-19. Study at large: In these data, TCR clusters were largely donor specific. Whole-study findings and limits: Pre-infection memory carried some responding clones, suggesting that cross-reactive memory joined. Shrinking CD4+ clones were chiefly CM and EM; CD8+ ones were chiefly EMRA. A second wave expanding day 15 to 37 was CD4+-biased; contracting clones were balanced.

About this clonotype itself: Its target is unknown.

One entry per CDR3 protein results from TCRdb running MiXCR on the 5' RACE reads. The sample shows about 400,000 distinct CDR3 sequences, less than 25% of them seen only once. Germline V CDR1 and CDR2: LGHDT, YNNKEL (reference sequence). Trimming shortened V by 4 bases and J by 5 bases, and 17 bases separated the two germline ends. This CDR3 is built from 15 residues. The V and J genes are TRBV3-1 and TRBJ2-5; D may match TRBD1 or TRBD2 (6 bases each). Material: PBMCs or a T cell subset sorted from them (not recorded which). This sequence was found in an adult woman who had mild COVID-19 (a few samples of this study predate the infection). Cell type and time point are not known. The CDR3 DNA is TGTGCCAGCAGCCCTAGCTGGGGGGCCCGGGAGACCCAGTACTTC. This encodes CASSPSWGARETQYF.